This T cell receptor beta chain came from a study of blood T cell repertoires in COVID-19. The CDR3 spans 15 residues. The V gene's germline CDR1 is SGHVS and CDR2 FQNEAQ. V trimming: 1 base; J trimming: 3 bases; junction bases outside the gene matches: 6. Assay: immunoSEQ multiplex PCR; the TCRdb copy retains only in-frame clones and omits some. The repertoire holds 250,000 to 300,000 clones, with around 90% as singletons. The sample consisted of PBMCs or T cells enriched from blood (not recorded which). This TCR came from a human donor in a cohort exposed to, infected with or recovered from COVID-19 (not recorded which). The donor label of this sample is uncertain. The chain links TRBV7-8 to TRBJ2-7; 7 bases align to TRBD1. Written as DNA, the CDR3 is TGTGCCAGCAGCTTAGACGGGACAGTTCTCTACGAGCAGTACTTC. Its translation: CASSLDGTVLYEQYF.